One and the same sample provided the 23 T cell receptor beta chains below, sequenced in a study of OX40 agonist ivuxolimab in advanced cancers. The method was immunoSEQ multiplex PCR; TCRdb's version includes in-frame clones alone and lacks a portion of them. The data show about 78,000 clones, about 90% seen once. Specimen: CD4+ or CD8+ T cells sorted from blood, collected in a trial of the OX40 agonist ivuxolimab. These receptors were obtained from an adult with an advanced solid tumor such as melanoma, head and neck, liver or kidney cancer.

The gene calls are TRBV6-1 and TRBJ1-1; the D gene is possibly TRBD1 (6 bases). CDR3 size: 15 residues. Per germline, CDR1 MNHNS and CDR2 SASEGT. V was cut by 4 bases and J by 5 bases, with 17 bases left in between. The CDR3 sequence: CASSVSGVQATEAFF. The DNA for the CDR3 is TGTGCCAGCAGTGTCTCAGGGGTCCAGGCTACTGAAGCTTTCTTT.

This clone was picked up one time. J is TRBJ1-4 and V is TRBV25-1, with D hard to call. This CDR3 spans 16 amino acids. The V end was cut by 4 bases, the J end by 0 bases, with 12 bases between. Per the germline V gene, CDR1 is MGHDK and CDR2 is SYGVNS. The CDR3 loop reads CASSAWTGTTNEKLFF. CDR3 nucleotides: TGTGCCAGCAGTGCCTGGACGGGCACAACTAATGAAAAACTGTTTTTT.

In its sample, this clone was seen once. The V gene is TRBV29-1, the J gene TRBJ1-2; D gene uncertain. Germline-derived CDR1 and CDR2 are SQVTM and ANQGSEA. V lost 1 base and J 1 base, leaving 10 bases between the germline ends. The CDR3 length is 14 residues. The CDR3 nucleotides read TGCAGCGTTGAAGTGAGCGGCCATAACTATGGCTACACCTTC. Translating it yields CSVEVSGHNYGYTF.

The chain employs TRBV5-1 and TRBJ2-2; 7 nucleotides agree with TRBD1. After removal of 5 bases from V and 9 bases from J, the junction contained 4 bases not matched to a gene. The CDR3 runs 12 residues. CDR1 SGHRS and CDR2 YFSETQ come from the germline V gene. The CDR3 reads CASRQTGWELFF. CDR3 DNA: TGCGCCAGCAGGCAGACAGGGTGGGAGCTGTTTTTT.

This clone was counted once. The chain couples TRBV19 to TRBJ1-1; no clear D. Trimming took off 2 bases at V and 1 base at J, with 8 bases between the two ends. Germline loops: CDR1 LNHDA, CDR2 SQIVND (reference sequence). The CDR3 has 14 amino acids. CDR3 sequence: CASSISTENTEAFF. The DNA for the CDR3 is TGTGCCAGTAGTATATCTACAGAGAACACTGAAGCTTTCTTT.

In its sample, this clone was seen once. The J gene is TRBJ2-2, the V gene TRBV7-6, with 10 bases fitting TRBD2. The V and J ends lost 1 base and 6 bases, in that order; junction bases with no gene match: 5. The CDR3 has 16 residues. Germline-derived CDR1 and CDR2 are SGHVS and FNYEAQ. The CDR3 DNA is TGTGCCAGCAGCTTAGTTCCTAGCGGGAGCGCCGGGGAGCTGTTTTTT. It yields the protein CASSLVPSGSAGELFF.

The chain employs TRBV25-1 and TRBJ1-1; D uncertain. The CDR3 spans 17 residues. Germline V CDR1 and CDR2: MGHDK, SYGVNS. The V gene lost 1 base and the J gene lost 2 bases, with 17 bases spanning the gap. CDR3 nucleotides: TGTGCCAGCAGTGAATTTGAAGGGCGCGGGTCAAACACTGAAGCTTTCTTT. Amino acids: CASSEFEGRGSNTEAFF.

The rearrangement joins TRBV18 to TRBJ2-5, with TRBD1 identical over 9 bases. Judging by the DNA end, TRBJ2-7 fits better; the J call may be wrong. The CDR3 sequence is 14 residues long. Germline V lookup: CDR1 KGHSH, CDR2 LQKENI. CDR3: CASSPRTGDHEQYF. CDR3 DNA sequence: TGTGCCAGCTCACCAAGGACAGGGGACCACGAGCAGTACTTC.

The rearrangement links TRBV30 to TRBJ1-6, with a tentative D call TRBD1 (5 bases). V was trimmed by 0 bases and J by 5 bases, leaving 8 bases between them. The CDR3 has 14 residues. Per germline, CDR1 GTSNPN and CDR2 SVGIG (reference sequence). The CDR3 DNA reads as TGTGCCTGGAGTGTACTGACAGATAATTCACCCCTCCACTTT. Encoded protein: CAWSVLTDNSPLHF.

V gene TRBV5-1 combines with J gene TRBJ2-3, with D tentatively TRBD2 (5 bases). The CDR3 spans 15 residues. The V end was cut by 4 bases, the J end by 3 bases, with 15 bases between. Germline V gene sequence: CDR1 SGHRS, CDR2 YFSETQ. This CDR3 is CASSQTSRETDTQYF. The CDR3 DNA reads as TGCGCCAGCAGCCAAACGTCGAGGGAAACAGATACGCAGTATTTT. Full variable domain (outside the CDR3, taken from reference TRBV5-1 and TRBJ2-3): KAGVTQTPRYLIKTRGQQVTLSCSPISGHRSVSWYQQTPGQGLQFLFEYFSETQRNKGNFPGRFSGRQFSNSRSEMNVSTLELGDSALYLCASSQTSRETDTQYFGPGTRLTVL.

This chain links TRBV5-4 with TRBJ2-6; TRBD1 agrees at 8 bases. The CDR3 is 19 amino acids. V lost 4 bases, J lost 0 bases, and 12 bases stayed unmatched. Germline assignment: CDR1 SGHNT and CDR2 YYREEE (reference sequence). The chain's CDR3 is CASSGSWTGTHSGANVLTF. The CDR3 DNA is TGTGCCAGCAGCGGCTCCTGGACAGGGACCCACTCTGGGGCCAACGTCCTGACTTTC.

This chain uses TRBV10-3 with TRBJ1-2; the D is unclear. V dropped 3 bases and J dropped 5 bases, with 28 bases sitting between them. Germline assignment: CDR1 ENHRY and CDR2 SYGVKD. This CDR3 has 19 amino acids. The CDR3 DNA reads as TGTGCCATCAGTGATCTAGGCCCTAAGAATCAGGCCGGTGGGTATGGCTACACCTTC. Its protein is CAISDLGPKNQAGGYGYTF.

This sequence joins TRBV7-2 and TRBJ1-6; no definite D call. The CDR3 loop spans 16 amino acids. V lost 0 bases, J lost 8 bases, and 14 bases lay in between. Germline CDR1 reads SGHTA; CDR2 reads FQGNSA. The CDR3 is CASSLALVESYSPLHF. CDR3 nucleotide sequence: TGTGCCAGCAGCTTAGCGTTGGTAGAATCCTATTCACCCCTCCACTTT.

The V gene is TRBV6-1, the J gene TRBJ2-3, with D uncertain. V was cut by 4 bases and J by 6 bases, with 5 bases left in between. The CDR3 consists of 11 residues. Germline V lookup: CDR1 MNHNS, CDR2 SASEGT. CDR3 in amino acids: CASSVVDTQYF. CDR3 bases: TGTGCCAGCAGTGTTGTCGATACGCAGTATTTT.

The chain uses TRBV30 and TRBJ2-7; D is perhaps TRBD1 (5 bases). V was pared by 0 bases and J by 2 bases, with 5 bases between. Germline lookup yields CDR1 GTSNPN and CDR2 SVGIG (reference sequence). The CDR3 sequence is 12 residues long. As DNA, the CDR3 is TGTGCCTGGAGTGTGACAGCCTACGAGCAGTACTTC. Translating gives CAWSVTAYEQYF.

This chain uses TRBV14 with TRBJ2-7; 8 nucleotides align to TRBD1. The J segment lost 4 bases and the V segment lost 6 bases, leaving 2 bases of the junction unmatched. The CDR3 consists of 12 residues. The germline V gene has CDR1 SGHDN and CDR2 FVKESK. This CDR3 reads CASRRTGYEQYF. CDR3 DNA sequence: TGTGCCAGCAGGCGGACAGGGTACGAGCAGTACTTC.

The rearrangement joins TRBV19 to TRBJ2-2; D uncertain. CDR3 size: 14 residues. Germline-derived CDR1 and CDR2 are LNHDA and SQIVND (reference sequence). Trimming removed 5 bases from V and 0 bases from J, with 7 bases in between. CDR3 sequence (DNA): TGTGCCAGTAGTCTGATTACGAACACCGGGGAGCTGTTTTTT. It is translated as CASSLITNTGELFF.

The CDR3 DNA sequence: TGTGCCAGCGGGGTTGACAGATCCTATAATTCACCCCTCCACTTT. Protein sequence: CASGVDRSYNSPLHF. The chain has TRBV6-5 and TRBJ1-6, with D possibly matching TRBD1 (5 bases). Trimming stripped 8 bases from V and 1 base from J, with 12 bases between. The CDR3 totals 15 residues. The germline CDR1 and CDR2 sequences are MNHEY and SVGAGI.

This rearrangement joins TRBV30 to TRBJ2-7, with TRBD1 matching 10 bases. With V trimmed by 5 bases and J by 2 bases, 9 bases remained unmatched. Germline V gene sequence: CDR1 GTSNPN, CDR2 SVGIG (reference sequence). CDR3 length: 15 amino acids. In DNA, the CDR3 is TGTGCCTGGCACAGACAGGGGGCTGGGACCTACGAGCAGTACTTC. It translates to CAWHRQGAGTYEQYF.

The chain links TRBV27 to TRBJ2-1, with 8 nucleotides matching TRBD2. Trimming cost V 1 base and J 1 base; bases outside gene matches: 3. The CDR3 sequence is 16 residues long. The germline V gene has CDR1 MNHEY and CDR2 SMNVEV (reference sequence). DNA for the CDR3: TGTGCCAGCAGTTTATTAGCGGGGCTGTCCTACAATGAGCAGTTCTTC. Translating it yields CASSLLAGLSYNEQFF.

This clone was seen a single time. The chain employs TRBV10-2 and TRBJ1-1; 8 nucleotides align to TRBD1. The CDR3 covers 13 residues. Unmatched junction bases numbered 3, after V lost 6 bases and J lost 3 bases. CDR1 is WSHSY, CDR2 SAAADI, per germline. The CDR3 sequence: CASRQGGYTEAFF. CDR3 nucleotide sequence: TGCGCCAGCAGACAGGGGGGGTACACTGAAGCTTTCTTT.

This clone was observed a single time. The V call is TRBV15, the J call TRBJ2-7; 10 bases align to TRBD1. CDR3 size: 14 residues. Trimming at V came to 2 bases and at J to 3 bases, leaving 1 base not matched to a gene. Germline V gene sequence: CDR1 LNHNV, CDR2 YYDKDF (reference sequence). In DNA, the CDR3 is TGTGCCACCAGCAGACGGGACAGGGGCTACGAGCAGTACTTC. Translated: CATSRRDRGYEQYF.

The V gene is TRBV5-5, the J gene TRBJ2-7; TRBD1 matches at 10 bases. CDR1 is SGHKS and CDR2 is YYEKEE in the germline V gene (reference sequence). The CDR3 spans 15 residues. V trimming: 0 bases; J trimming: 3 bases; junction bases outside the gene matches: 3. The CDR3 spells CASSLAWTGGYEQYF. DNA of the CDR3: TGTGCCAGCAGCTTGGCCTGGACAGGGGGCTACGAGCAGTACTTC.